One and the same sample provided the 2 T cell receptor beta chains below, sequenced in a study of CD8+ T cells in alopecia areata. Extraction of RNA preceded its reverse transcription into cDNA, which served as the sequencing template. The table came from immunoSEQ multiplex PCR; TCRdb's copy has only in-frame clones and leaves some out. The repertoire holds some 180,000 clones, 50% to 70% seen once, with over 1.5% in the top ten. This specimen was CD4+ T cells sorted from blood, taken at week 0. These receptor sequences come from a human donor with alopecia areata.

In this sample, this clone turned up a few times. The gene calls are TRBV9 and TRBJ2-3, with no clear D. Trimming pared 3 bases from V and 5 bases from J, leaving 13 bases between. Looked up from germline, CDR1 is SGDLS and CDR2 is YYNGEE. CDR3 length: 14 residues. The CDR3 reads CASSARQARDTQYF. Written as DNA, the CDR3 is TGTGCCAGCAGCGCCCGTCAAGCGCGAGATACGCAGTATTTT.

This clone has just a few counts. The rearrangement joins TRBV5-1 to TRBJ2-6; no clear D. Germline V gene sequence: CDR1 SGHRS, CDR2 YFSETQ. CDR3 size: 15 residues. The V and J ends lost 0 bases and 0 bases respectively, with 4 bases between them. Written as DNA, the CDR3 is TGCGCCAGCAGCTTGGAGGGCTCTGGGGCCAACGTCCTGACTTTC. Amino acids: CASSLEGSGANVLTF.